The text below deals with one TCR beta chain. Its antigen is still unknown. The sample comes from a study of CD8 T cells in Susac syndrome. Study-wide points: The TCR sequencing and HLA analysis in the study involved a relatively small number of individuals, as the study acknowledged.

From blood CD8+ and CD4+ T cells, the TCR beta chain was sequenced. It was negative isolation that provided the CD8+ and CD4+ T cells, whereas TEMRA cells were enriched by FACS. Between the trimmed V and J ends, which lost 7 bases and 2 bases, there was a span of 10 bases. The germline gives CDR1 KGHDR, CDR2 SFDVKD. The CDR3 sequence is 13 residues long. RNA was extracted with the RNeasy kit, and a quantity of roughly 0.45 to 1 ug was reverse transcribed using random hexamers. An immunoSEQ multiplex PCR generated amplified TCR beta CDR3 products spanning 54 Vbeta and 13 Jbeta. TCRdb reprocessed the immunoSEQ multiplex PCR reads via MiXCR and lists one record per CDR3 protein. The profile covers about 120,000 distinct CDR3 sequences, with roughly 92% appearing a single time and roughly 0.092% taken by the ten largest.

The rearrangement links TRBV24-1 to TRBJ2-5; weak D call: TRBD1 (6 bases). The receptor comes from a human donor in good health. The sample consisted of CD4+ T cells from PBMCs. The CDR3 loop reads CATSRDTQETQYF. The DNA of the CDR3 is TGTGCCACCAGCAGGGACACTCAAGAGACCCAGTACTTC.